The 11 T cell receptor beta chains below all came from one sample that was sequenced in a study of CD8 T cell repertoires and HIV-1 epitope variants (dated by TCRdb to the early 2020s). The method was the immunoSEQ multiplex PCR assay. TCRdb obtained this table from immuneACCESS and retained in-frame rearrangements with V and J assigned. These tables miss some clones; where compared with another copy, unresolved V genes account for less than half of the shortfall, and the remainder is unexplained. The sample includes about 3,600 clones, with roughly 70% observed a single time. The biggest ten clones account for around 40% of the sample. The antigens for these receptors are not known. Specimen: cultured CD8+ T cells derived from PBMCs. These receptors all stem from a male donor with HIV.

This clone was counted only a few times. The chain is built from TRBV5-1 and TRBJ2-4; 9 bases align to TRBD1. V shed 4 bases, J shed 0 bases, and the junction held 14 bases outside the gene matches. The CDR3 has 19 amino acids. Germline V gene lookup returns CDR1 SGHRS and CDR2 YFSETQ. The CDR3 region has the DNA TGCGCCAGCAGCCCGGAGAAAGGGACAGGGTCCTTAGCCAAAAACATTCAGTACTTC. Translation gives CASSPEKGTGSLAKNIQYF.

The CDR3 DNA follows: TGTGCCAGCAGCCTACTAGCCCAGGAGCAGTTCTTC. Its translation is CASSLLAQEQFF. V and J are TRBV5-4 and TRBJ2-1; a possible D gene is TRBD2 (6 bases). Looked up from germline, CDR1 is SGHNT and CDR2 is YYREEE (reference sequence). The V end was cut by 4 bases, the J end by 10 bases, with 12 bases between. This CDR3 is built from 12 residues. Full variable domain (rest looked up from reference TRBV5-4 and TRBJ2-1): ETGVTQSPTHLIKTRGQQVTLRCSSQSGHNTVSWYQQALGQGPQFIFQYYREEENGRGNFPPRFSGLQFPNYSSELNVNALELDDSALYLCASSLLAQEQFFGPGTRLTVL.

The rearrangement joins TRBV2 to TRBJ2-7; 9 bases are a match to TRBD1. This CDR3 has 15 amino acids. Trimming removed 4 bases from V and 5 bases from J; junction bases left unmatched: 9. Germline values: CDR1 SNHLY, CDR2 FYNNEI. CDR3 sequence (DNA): TGTGCCAGCAGTGGGGCGTTCGGGACAGGGAACGAGCAGTACTTC. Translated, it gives CASSGAFGTGNEQYF.

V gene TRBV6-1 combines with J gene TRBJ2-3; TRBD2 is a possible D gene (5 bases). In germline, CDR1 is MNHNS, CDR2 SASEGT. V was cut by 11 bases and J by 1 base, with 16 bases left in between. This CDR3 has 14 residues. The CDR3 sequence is CASAHTGGTDTQYF. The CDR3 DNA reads TGTGCCTCCGCTCATACCGGGGGCACAGATACGCAGTATTTT.

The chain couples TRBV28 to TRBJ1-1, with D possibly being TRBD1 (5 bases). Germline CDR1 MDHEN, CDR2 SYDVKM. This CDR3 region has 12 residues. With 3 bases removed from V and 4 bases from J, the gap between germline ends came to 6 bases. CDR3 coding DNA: TGTGCCAGCAGTTTCGGGGGCACTGAAGCTTTCTTT. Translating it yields CASSFGGTEAFF.

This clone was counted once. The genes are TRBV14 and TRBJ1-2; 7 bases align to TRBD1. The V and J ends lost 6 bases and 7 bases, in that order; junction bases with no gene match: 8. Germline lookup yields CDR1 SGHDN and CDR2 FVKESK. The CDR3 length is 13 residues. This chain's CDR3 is CASRPTGDFGYTF. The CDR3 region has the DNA TGTGCCAGCAGACCTACAGGGGACTTTGGCTACACCTTC.

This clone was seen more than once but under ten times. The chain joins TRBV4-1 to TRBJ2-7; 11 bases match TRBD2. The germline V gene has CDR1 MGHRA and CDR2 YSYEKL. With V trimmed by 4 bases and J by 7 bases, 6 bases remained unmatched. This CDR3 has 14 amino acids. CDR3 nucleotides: TGCGCCAGCAGCCCTGGGACTAGCGGTGGGGAGCAGTACTTC. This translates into CASSPGTSGGEQYF.

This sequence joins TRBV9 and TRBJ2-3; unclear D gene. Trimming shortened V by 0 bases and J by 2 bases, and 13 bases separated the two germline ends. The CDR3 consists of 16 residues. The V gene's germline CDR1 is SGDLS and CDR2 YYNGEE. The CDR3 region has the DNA TGTGCCAGCAGCGTAGTGTCTGTTTCCGCCACAGATACGCAGTATTTT. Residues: CASSVVSVSATDTQYF.

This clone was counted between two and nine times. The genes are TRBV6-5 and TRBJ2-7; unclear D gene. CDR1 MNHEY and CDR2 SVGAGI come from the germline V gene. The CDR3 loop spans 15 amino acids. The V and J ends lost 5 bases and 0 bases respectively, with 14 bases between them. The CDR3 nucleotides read TGTGCCAGCAGTCCCCCCGAGAAGGCCTCCTACGAGCAGTACTTC. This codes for CASSPPEKASYEQYF.

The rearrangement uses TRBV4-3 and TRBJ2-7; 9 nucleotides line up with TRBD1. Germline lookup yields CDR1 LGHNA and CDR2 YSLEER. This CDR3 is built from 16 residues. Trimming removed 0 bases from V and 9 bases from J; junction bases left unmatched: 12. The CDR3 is CASSQDLPGTGTGQYF. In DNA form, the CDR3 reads TGCGCCAGCAGCCAAGACCTCCCTGGGACAGGGACGGGGCAGTACTTC.

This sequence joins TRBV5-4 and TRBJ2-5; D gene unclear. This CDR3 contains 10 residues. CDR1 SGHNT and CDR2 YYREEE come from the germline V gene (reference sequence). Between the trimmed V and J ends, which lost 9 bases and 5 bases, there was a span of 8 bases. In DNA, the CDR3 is TGTGCCACCCCAGCGGAGACCCAGTACTTC. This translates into CATPAETQYF.